The 4 T cell receptor beta chains listed next were all sequenced from one sample in a study of blood T cell repertoires in COVID-19. TCRdb's copy holds only in-frame clones and misses some; the assay was immunoSEQ multiplex PCR. The sample lists about 230,000 clones, approximately 83% occurring once. Material: peripheral blood. These receptors were collected from a woman in her 50s with acute or convalescent COVID-19.

The chain couples TRBV5-4 to TRBJ1-1, with 12 bases fitting TRBD1. The CDR3 length is 16 residues. Trimming took 4 bases from V and 1 from J; bases not matched to a gene: 5. Germline lookup yields CDR1 SGHNT and CDR2 YYREEE (reference sequence). The DNA of the CDR3 is TGTGCCAGCAGCCCGGGACAGGGGGCGCGGAACACTGAAGCTTTCTTT. This encodes CASSPGQGARNTEAFF.

The chain uses TRBV15 and TRBJ2-1, with TRBD2 matching 7 bases. Per the germline V gene, CDR1 is LNHNV and CDR2 is YYDKDF (reference sequence). With V trimmed by 2 bases and J by 10 bases, 2 bases remained unmatched. The CDR3 consists of 12 residues. CDR3 DNA sequence: TGTGCCACCAGCAGACTAGCGGCCGAGCAGTTCTTC. This translates into CATSRLAAEQFF.

This clone has a single count. The chain links TRBV28 to TRBJ2-3, with 9 bases fitting TRBD1. Trimming cost V 6 bases and J 4 bases; bases outside gene matches: 11. The germline gives CDR1 MDHEN, CDR2 SYDVKM. This CDR3 comprises 16 residues. CDR3 in DNA: TGTGCCAGCAGATCGGGACAGGGCTTTTTGGCAGATACGCAGTATTTT. This encodes CASRSGQGFLADTQYF.

This clone was seen only once. The V call is TRBV7-9, the J call TRBJ1-1; D unclear. This CDR3 is 13 amino acids long. The germline CDR1 and CDR2 sequences are SEHNR and FQNEAQ (reference sequence). The ends were cut back, 9 bases at V and 1 base at J, with 12 bases in the middle. CDR3 in DNA: TGTGCCAGTAAGACGGGTGGGAACACTGAAGCTTTCTTT. Protein: CASKTGGNTEAFF.